A selection of T cell receptor beta chains follows, all from one sample in a study of blood T cells in healthy people across ages. Via MiXCR, TCRdb re-called the 5' RACE reads, giving one row per CDR3 protein. The sample consists of 750,000 to 950,000 distinct CDR3 sequences, about 55% of them appearing once. The sequenced sample consisted of blood. These receptors were obtained from a man older than 75 in good health. Both conserved end residues are part of each CDR3. The order of the fields is D gene, clone size, V gene, J gene, CDR3 DNA, CDR3 protein. The D gene is left open where the match is weak. Clone size is given for some rows only: seen once, a few or many times, or a class if the clone is expanded.

d_gene: TRBD2
abundance: -
v_gene: TRBV20-1
j_gene: TRBJ2-1
CDR3nt: TGCAGTGCTAGAGATAGCGGGACCCTTTACAATGAGCAGTTCTTC
CDR3aa: CSARDSGTLYNEQFF

d_gene: -
abundance: -
v_gene: TRBV7-2
j_gene: TRBJ2-7
CDR3nt: TGTGCCAGCAGTCCCTCCCTTCGCGAGCAGTACTTC
CDR3aa: CASSPSLREQYF

d_gene: -
abundance: -
v_gene: TRBV5-6
j_gene: TRBJ1-4
CDR3nt: TGTGCCAGCAGCGCCTCGGGGGGGATGAGGGAAAAACTGTTTTTT
CDR3aa: CASSASGGMREKLFF

d_gene: -
abundance: few
v_gene: TRBV6-5
j_gene: TRBJ2-6
CDR3nt: TGTGCCAGCAGTTACTCGAGGAGCTCTGGGGCCAACGTCCTGACTTTC
CDR3aa: CASSYSRSSGANVLTF

d_gene: -
abundance: few
v_gene: TRBV5-1
j_gene: TRBJ2-3
CDR3nt: TGCGCCAGCAGCTTAGGAGGGCCAGGGACAGATACGCAGTATTTT
CDR3aa: CASSLGGPGTDTQYF

d_gene: -
abundance: -
v_gene: TRBV12-3/TRBV12-4
j_gene: TRBJ1-1
CDR3nt: TGTGCCAGCAGCCCAAATGGGGTCACTGAAGCTTTCTTT
CDR3aa: CASSPNGVTEAFF

d_gene: -
abundance: once
v_gene: TRBV12-3/TRBV12-4
j_gene: TRBJ2-1
CDR3nt: TGTGCCAGCAGTTCTAAGGGTAGGCAGTTCTTC
CDR3aa: CASSSKGRQFF

d_gene: TRBD1
abundance: once
v_gene: TRBV5-1
j_gene: TRBJ1-2
CDR3nt: TGCGCCAGCAGCTTTACTGGACAGGCCTATGGCTACACCTTC
CDR3aa: CASSFTGQAYGYTF

d_gene: -
abundance: -
v_gene: TRBV29-1
j_gene: TRBJ1-5
CDR3nt: TGCAGCGTTAGAGGGGCGCCCAATCAGCCCCAGCATTTT
CDR3aa: CSVRGAPNQPQHF

d_gene: TRBD1
abundance: -
v_gene: TRBV28
j_gene: TRBJ1-2
CDR3nt: TGTGCCAGCAGTTTAGCGGCCGGGACAGTCTATGGCTACACCTTC
CDR3aa: CASSLAAGTVYGYTF

d_gene: TRBD2
abundance: few
v_gene: TRBV29-1
j_gene: TRBJ2-1
CDR3nt: TGCAGCGTTGCCCCAGCGGGAGGGCCCTCGGGTGAGCAGTTCTTC
CDR3aa: CSVAPAGGPSGEQFF

d_gene: -
abundance: few
v_gene: TRBV12-3/TRBV12-4
j_gene: TRBJ1-5
CDR3nt: TGTGCCAGCAGCACACAGTACCAGCCCCAGCATTTT
CDR3aa: CASSTQYQPQHF

d_gene: -
abundance: once
v_gene: TRBV28
j_gene: TRBJ1-1
CDR3nt: TGTGCCAGCAGGTTATTAAGGGCTGAAGCTTTCTTT
CDR3aa: CASRLLRAEAFF

d_gene: TRBD1
abundance: -
v_gene: TRBV11-1
j_gene: TRBJ2-7
CDR3nt: TGTGCCAGCAGCCGAAATTTAAGACAGGGGGCCTCGACCTACGAGCAGTACTTC
CDR3aa: CASSRNLRQGASTYEQYF

d_gene: TRBD1
abundance: -
v_gene: TRBV5-1
j_gene: TRBJ2-5
CDR3nt: TGCGCCAGCAGCTTCACCCCGGGACAGGGGACTTTAAAGCAGTACTTC
CDR3aa: CASSFTPGQGTLKQYF

d_gene: TRBD1
abundance: -
v_gene: TRBV20-1
j_gene: TRBJ2-1
CDR3nt: TGCAGTGCTCCCCCAGGGGGCAAGAACAATGAGCAGTTCTTC
CDR3aa: CSAPPGGKNNEQFF

d_gene: -
abundance: -
v_gene: TRBV19
j_gene: TRBJ2-4
CDR3nt: TGTGCCAGTAGTATAGAAGGGTACGGAAACATTCAGTACTTC
CDR3aa: CASSIEGYGNIQYF

d_gene: TRBD2
abundance: -
v_gene: TRBV10-3
j_gene: TRBJ2-1
CDR3nt: TGTGCCATCAGGAAGGGACTAGCGGGACCACCCACCTACAATGAGCAGTTCTTC
CDR3aa: CAIRKGLAGPPTYNEQFF

d_gene: -
abundance: few
v_gene: TRBV5-1
j_gene: TRBJ1-1
CDR3nt: TGCGCCAGCAGCTTGGCCGTGGACCTGAACACTGAAGCTTTCTTT
CDR3aa: CASSLAVDLNTEAFF

d_gene: TRBD2
abundance: -
v_gene: TRBV7-9
j_gene: TRBJ2-7
CDR3nt: TGTGCCAGCAGCTTATTAGGGGCGGGGGACTACGAGCAGTACTTC
CDR3aa: CASSLLGAGDYEQYF

d_gene: TRBD2
abundance: -
v_gene: TRBV12-3/TRBV12-4
j_gene: TRBJ2-2
CDR3nt: TGTGCCAGCAGGCCGGGACTAGGGGCCGGGGAGCTGTTTTTT
CDR3aa: CASRPGLGAGELFF

d_gene: -
abundance: few
v_gene: TRBV29-1
j_gene: TRBJ2-1
CDR3nt: TGCAGCGTTGAACTTAACAATGAGCAGTTCTTC
CDR3aa: CSVELNNEQFF

d_gene: TRBD1
abundance: few
v_gene: TRBV25-1
j_gene: TRBJ2-7
CDR3nt: TGTGCCAGCAGTGGATTATTAGACAGGGCCTACGAGCAGTACTTC
CDR3aa: CASSGLLDRAYEQYF

d_gene: -
abundance: few
v_gene: TRBV7-8
j_gene: TRBJ2-2
CDR3nt: TGTGCCAGCCGGGACACAGGATTCGGGGAGCTGTTTTTT
CDR3aa: CASRDTGFGELFF

d_gene: -
abundance: many
v_gene: TRBV9
j_gene: TRBJ2-3
CDR3nt: TGTGCCAGCAGCGTAGTTGGGGATACGCAGTATTTT
CDR3aa: CASSVVGDTQYF

d_gene: -
abundance: few
v_gene: TRBV5-1
j_gene: TRBJ2-7
CDR3nt: TGCGCCAGTAGCTTAGGTTGGGAGGTCGCGGTCTACGAGCAGTACTTC
CDR3aa: CASSLGWEVAVYEQYF

d_gene: -
abundance: once
v_gene: TRBV2
j_gene: TRBJ1-2
CDR3nt: TGTGCCAGCAGTTCAGTGAGACCTAACTATGGCTACACCTTC
CDR3aa: CASSSVRPNYGYTF

d_gene: TRBD1
abundance: few
v_gene: TRBV7-2
j_gene: TRBJ2-7
CDR3nt: TGTGCCAGCAGGGCCTACAGGGGGACCTACGAGCAGTACTTC
CDR3aa: CASRAYRGTYEQYF

d_gene: -
abundance: -
v_gene: TRBV2
j_gene: TRBJ1-2
CDR3nt: TGTGCCAGCAGTGACCTGGGCAGGGATAACTATGGCTACACCTTC
CDR3aa: CASSDLGRDNYGYTF

d_gene: TRBD2
abundance: many
v_gene: TRBV12-3/TRBV12-4
j_gene: TRBJ2-1
CDR3nt: TGTGCCAGCAGTTACGCTAGCGGGGCGTACAATGAGCAGTTCTTC
CDR3aa: CASSYASGAYNEQFF

d_gene: TRBD2
abundance: -
v_gene: TRBV5-1
j_gene: TRBJ2-1
CDR3nt: TGCGCCAGCAGCATGGGACTAGCGGGTAACAATGAGCAGTTCTTC
CDR3aa: CASSMGLAGNNEQFF

d_gene: TRBD1
abundance: few
v_gene: TRBV27
j_gene: TRBJ2-5
CDR3nt: TGTGCCAGCAGCCTCCTGACAGGGGGAGGTGGTAAGACCCAGTACTTC
CDR3aa: CASSLLTGGGGKTQYF

d_gene: TRBD2
abundance: -
v_gene: TRBV10-3
j_gene: TRBJ2-1
CDR3nt: TGTGCCACCGTACCAGGTAGCGGGGACAATGAGCAGTTCTTC
CDR3aa: CATVPGSGDNEQFF

d_gene: -
abundance: many
v_gene: TRBV29-1
j_gene: TRBJ2-4
CDR3nt: TGCAGCGTTGTTGGAGGACGAAACATTCAGTACTTC
CDR3aa: CSVVGGRNIQYF

d_gene: -
abundance: -
v_gene: TRBV12-3/TRBV12-4
j_gene: TRBJ2-7
CDR3nt: TGTGCCAGCAGTTTCGGTCTGGACAGTTCCTACGAGCAGTACTTC
CDR3aa: CASSFGLDSSYEQYF

d_gene: TRBD1
abundance: -
v_gene: TRBV7-9
j_gene: TRBJ2-7
CDR3nt: TGTGCCAGCAGCGCTGGACAGGGCCTCTCCTACGAGCAGTACTTC
CDR3aa: CASSAGQGLSYEQYF

d_gene: TRBD2
abundance: few
v_gene: TRBV6-5
j_gene: TRBJ2-3
CDR3nt: TGTGCCAGCAGCCGCCTTAGCGGGAGGGACAGATACGCGTATTTT
CDR3aa: CASSRLSGRDRYAYF

d_gene: -
abundance: -
v_gene: TRBV12-3/TRBV12-4
j_gene: TRBJ2-1
CDR3nt: TGTGCCAGCAGTTTAGTACCGGGGCCGGTCGGGTTCTTC
CDR3aa: CASSLVPGPVGFF

d_gene: -
abundance: -
v_gene: TRBV2
j_gene: TRBJ1-2
CDR3nt: TGTGCCAGCAGGGACCTGTTTGGCTACACCTTC
CDR3aa: CASRDLFGYTF

d_gene: TRBD1
abundance: few
v_gene: TRBV3-1
j_gene: TRBJ1-2
CDR3nt: TGTGCCAGCAGTCGAGACAGGGGGCTGAACTATGGCTACACCTTC
CDR3aa: CASSRDRGLNYGYTF

d_gene: -
abundance: once
v_gene: TRBV27
j_gene: TRBJ1-1
CDR3nt: TGTGCCAGCAGTTCCCGCCAGGGAGGGGCTTTCTTT
CDR3aa: CASSSRQGGAFF

d_gene: TRBD2
abundance: -
v_gene: TRBV27
j_gene: TRBJ2-7
CDR3nt: TGTGCCAGCAGTCCTTTCGTGGGAGGGCCACCCGAGCAGTACTTC
CDR3aa: CASSPFVGGPPEQYF

d_gene: -
abundance: -
v_gene: TRBV4-1
j_gene: TRBJ1-5
CDR3nt: TGCGCCAGCAGCCAGGAACCTCATACAGTTCAGCCCCAGCATTTT
CDR3aa: CASSQEPHTVQPQHF

d_gene: -
abundance: -
v_gene: TRBV18
j_gene: TRBJ2-4
CDR3nt: TGTGCCAGCTCACCACCGGGGTCATTAGCCAAAAACATTCAGTACTTC
CDR3aa: CASSPPGSLAKNIQYF

d_gene: -
abundance: -
v_gene: TRBV5-8
j_gene: TRBJ1-4
CDR3nt: TGTGCCAGCAGCTGGGGACTGGAGAAAAAACTGTTTTTT
CDR3aa: CASSWGLEKKLFF

d_gene: -
abundance: once
v_gene: TRBV2
j_gene: TRBJ2-3
CDR3nt: TGTGCCAGCAGTGTTCTGACGGGCACCCTGTATTTT
CDR3aa: CASSVLTGTLYF